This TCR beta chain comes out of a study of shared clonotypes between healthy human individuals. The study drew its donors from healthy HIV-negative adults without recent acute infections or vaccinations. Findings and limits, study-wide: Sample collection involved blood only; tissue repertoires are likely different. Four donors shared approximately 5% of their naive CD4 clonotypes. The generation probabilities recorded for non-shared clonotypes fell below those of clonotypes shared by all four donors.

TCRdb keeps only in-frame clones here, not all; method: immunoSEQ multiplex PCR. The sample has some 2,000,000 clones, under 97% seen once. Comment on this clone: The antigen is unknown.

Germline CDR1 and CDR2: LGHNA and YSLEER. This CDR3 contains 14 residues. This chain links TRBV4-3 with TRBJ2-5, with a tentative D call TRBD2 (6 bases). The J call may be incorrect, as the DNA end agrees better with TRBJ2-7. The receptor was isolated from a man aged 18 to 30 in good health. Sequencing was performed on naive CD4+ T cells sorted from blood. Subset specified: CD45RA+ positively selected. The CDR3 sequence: CASSPGLPSYEQYF. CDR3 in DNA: TGCGCCAGCAGCCCAGGACTACCCTCCTACGAGCAGTACTTC.